These 15 T cell receptor beta chains share one sample of origin, sequenced in a study of T cells after yellow fever vaccination (dated 2019 in TCRdb). Library creation used 5' RACE. For sequencing, an Illumina HiSeq 2500 was employed. Using fastp trimming at Q25 and MiXCR clonotype assembly, TCRdb reanalyzed the public sequencing data and kept in-frame beta chains. Rows are combined by CDR3 protein, so each entry shows the most common genes and DNA. The sample records 120,000 to 150,000 distinct CDR3 sequences, about 7.7% of which are singletons. Of the sample, under 0.95% is held by the ten largest clones. In the paper's terms, the treatment or condition label means: live attenuated yellow fever vaccine strain. Sequenced material: CD4+ T cells sorted from PBMCs, taken 5 days after the yellow fever booster vaccination. Receptors originate from a young man who received the YFV17D yellow fever vaccine.

This clonotype came up many times. The chain employs TRBV7-2 and TRBJ2-1; no reliable D call. The CDR3 is 11 amino acids. CDR1 is SGHTA, CDR2 FQGNSA, per germline. V shed 4 bases and J shed 6 bases, with 4 bases lying between them. The CDR3, as DNA: TGTGCCAGCAGCTCCCTCAATGAGCAGTTCTTC. It specifies CASSSLNEQFF.

This clonotype was recorded at least ten times. The chain is built from TRBV5-4 and TRBJ2-1, with D uncertain. Germline CDR1 reads SGHNT; CDR2 reads YYREEE (reference sequence). The CDR3 sequence is 14 residues long. The germline V and J ends were trimmed by 0 bases and 6 bases, with 10 bases remaining between them. The CDR3 is CASSLVRTPNEQFF. CDR3 coding DNA: TGTGCCAGCAGCTTGGTCCGGACGCCCAATGAGCAGTTCTTC.

This clonotype appeared many times. V and J are TRBV7-6 and TRBJ2-7, with 8 bases fitting TRBD1. Germline trimming cut 5 bases from V and 5 bases from J; bases unmatched to any gene: 11. The CDR3 consists of 15 residues. CDR1 and CDR2 (germline): SGHVS, FNYEAQ. The CDR3 DNA follows: TGTGCCAGCAGCCGGGGACAGGCTTTTTCCAACGAGCAGTACTTC. This encodes CASSRGQAFSNEQYF.

This clonotype showed up many times. The CDR3 loop reads CSASPRRNLAKNIQYF. CDR3 in DNA: TGCAGTGCTAGCCCCCGGCGGAACTTAGCCAAAAACATTCAGTACTTC. This chain connects TRBV20-1 to TRBJ2-4; D gene uncertain. The V and J ends lost 3 bases and 0 bases respectively, with 15 bases between them. The CDR3 is 16 amino acids. Germline V gene lookup returns CDR1 DFQATT and CDR2 SNEGSKA (reference sequence).

This clonotype was counted ten times or more. The chain links TRBV11-2 to TRBJ1-1, with unresolved D. Deletions cut 0 bases from V and 3 bases from J, with 8 bases between. Germline V gene sequence: CDR1 SGHAT, CDR2 FQNNGV. The CDR3 contains 14 residues. DNA for the CDR3: TGTGCCAGCAGCTTAGATGGATCATACACTGAAGCTTTCTTT. Translated: CASSLDGSYTEAFF.

This clonotype was seen repeatedly, ten times or more. The chain employs TRBV9 and TRBJ2-4, with 7 bases aligning to TRBD2. Germline CDR1 SGDLS, CDR2 YYNGEE. This CDR3 has 16 amino acids. With 7 bases clipped from V and 0 bases from J, the junction kept 10 bases outside the gene matches. The CDR3 spells CASGGGTLAAKNIQYF. The CDR3 DNA reads as TGTGCCAGCGGCGGGGGAACCTTAGCAGCCAAAAACATTCAGTACTTC.

This clonotype was observed many times. The genes are TRBV12-3 or TRBV12-4 and TRBJ2-1, with 10 bases matching TRBD1. V gave up 2 bases and J gave up 10 bases; unmatched junction bases: 2. This CDR3 has 13 residues. The CDR3 nucleotides are TGTGCCAGCAGTTTACGGGGACAGGGGGAGCAGTTCTTC. Encoded protein: CASSLRGQGEQFF.

This clonotype has at least ten counts. The chain employs TRBV29-1 and TRBJ2-5; TRBD1 aligns across 7 bases. The germline V gene has CDR1 SQVTM and CDR2 ANQGSEA. Trimming cost V 6 bases and J 4 bases; bases outside gene matches: 8. The CDR3 sequence is 13 residues long. The CDR3 is CSVPDRPGETQYF. In nucleotides, the CDR3 is TGCAGCGTCCCGGACAGGCCGGGAGAGACCCAGTACTTC. Full variable domain (outside the CDR3, taken from reference TRBV29-1 and TRBJ2-5): SAVISQKPSRDICQRGTSLTIQCQVDSQVTMMFWYRQQPGQSLTLIATANQGSEATYESGFVIDKFPISRPNLTFSTLTVSNMSPEDSSIYLCSVPDRPGETQYFGPGTRLLVL.

This clonotype came up many times. V is TRBV20-1 and J is TRBJ2-1, with 9 bases that match TRBD1. This CDR3 has 13 residues. V gave up 6 bases and J gave up 4 bases; unmatched junction bases: 4. Germline V gene data show CDR1 as DFQATT and CDR2 as SNEGSKA (reference sequence). The CDR3 region has the DNA TGCAGTGCCGGACAGGGGCGGTACAATGAGCAGTTCTTC. The encoded protein is CSAGQGRYNEQFF.

This clonotype showed up many times. At one end the junction does not follow the germline gene, possibly because of a read error. J is TRBJ2-1 and V is TRBV7-2, with D perhaps TRBD2 (6 bases). This CDR3 region has 16 residues. Germline V gene sequence: CDR1 SGHTA, CDR2 FQGNSA. The CDR3 region has the DNA TGTGCCAGCAGGTTAGCCGGGACTCCTTCCTACAATGAGCAGTTCTTC. As protein: CASRLAGTPSYNEQFF.

The rearrangement uses TRBV6-2 or TRBV6-3 and TRBJ2-7; D possibly corresponds to TRBD1 (5 bases). V was shortened by 5 bases and J by 3 bases, with 11 bases between the two germline ends. Per germline, CDR1 MNHEY and CDR2 SVGEGT. The CDR3 loop spans 13 amino acids. CDR3 DNA sequence: TGTGCCAGCAGTAAGGCAGGGATCTACGAGCAGTACTTC. It specifies CASSKAGIYEQYF.

This clonotype was picked up a small number of times. The chain is built from TRBV7-2 and TRBJ2-7, with a possible D match to TRBD1 (7 bases). Germline V CDR1 and CDR2: SGHTA, FQGNSA. The CDR3 is made up of 16 amino acids. V was trimmed by 4 bases and J by 1 base, leaving 17 bases between them. CDR3: CASSSRGQTRSYEQYF. For the CDR3, the DNA is TGTGCCAGCAGCTCGCGGGGACAGACAAGGTCCTACGAGCAGTACTTC.

This clonotype was seen many times. The rearrangement uses TRBV9 and TRBJ2-1, with D possibly TRBD1 on 5 matching bases. CDR3 length equals 16 residues. Trimming left V 0 bases short and J 0 bases short, with 10 bases between. Germline V gene lookup returns CDR1 SGDLS and CDR2 YYNGEE. CDR3 bases: TGTGCCAGCAGCGTAGGACAGAGAACCTCCTACAATGAGCAGTTCTTC. Protein sequence: CASSVGQRTSYNEQFF.

The table lists this clonotype with many counts. The chain combines TRBV11-2 with TRBJ1-4; 8 nucleotides line up with TRBD1. CDR3 length: 18 amino acids. V shed 5 bases, J shed 5 bases, and the junction held 16 bases outside the gene matches. Germline CDR1 SGHAT, CDR2 FQNNGV. CDR3 in amino acids: CASSTRWTGRSYNEKLFF. In DNA, the CDR3 is TGTGCCAGCAGCACCCGCTGGACAGGGCGTTCCTACAATGAAAAACTGTTTTTT.

This clonotype was counted at least ten times. CDR3 nucleotides: TGTGCCTGGAGTGTACTGGACAGAGGGTTTCAGTACTTC. It encodes CAWSVLDRGFQYF. The chain is built from TRBV30 and TRBJ2-7; maybe TRBD1 (6 bases). CDR3 length: 13 amino acids. V was trimmed by 0 bases and J by 10 bases, leaving 16 bases between them. The germline V gene encodes CDR1 GTSNPN and CDR2 SVGIG (reference sequence).